The rows below give T cell receptor beta chains drawn from one sample of a study of spatial heterogeneity in lung cancer. TCRdb redid the calling of the 5' RACE reads with MiXCR, one entry per CDR3 protein. The sample includes 50,000 to 65,000 distinct CDR3 sequences, approximately 8% of them seen just once. The material sequenced was PBMCs, taken at surgery. Source of these receptors: a female donor with early-stage non-small cell lung cancer. The CDR3 runs from the conserved cysteine through the conserved F or W. The D gene is left open where the match is weak. Size tells how often a clone was seen (once, few, many) or the class of an expanded clone, and some rows leave it out.

TRBV7-3	TRBJ2-1	-	TRBD2	TGTGCCAGCAGCGTAAGCGGGGGGAGCTCCTACAATGAGCAGTTCTTC	CASSVSGGSSYNEQFF
TRBV7-9	TRBJ1-3	many	-	TGTGCCAGCAGCTCTCTAGGACAGTCTGGAAACACCATATATTTT	CASSSLGQSGNTIYF
TRBV12-3/TRBV12-4	TRBJ2-2	many	-	TGTGCCAGCAGTTTAGTGCAGGAGGCCGGGGAGCTGTTTTTT	CASSLVQEAGELFF
TRBV12-3/TRBV12-4	TRBJ2-6	many	-	TGTGCCAGCCAGGGGCAAGCTGGGGCCAACGTCCTGACTTTC	CASQGQAGANVLTF
TRBV11-3	TRBJ2-1	few	TRBD2	TGTGCCAGCAGCTCCGCGGGAGGTTGCAATGAGCAGTTCTTC	CASSSAGGCNEQFF
TRBV5-1	TRBJ1-1	many	-	TGCGCCAGCAGCTTGGTAGGGGTGGACACTGAAGCTTTCTTT	CASSLVGVDTEAFF
TRBV7-3	TRBJ2-3	-	TRBD2	TGTGCCAGCAGCTTAAAGACTAGCGGTAACACAGATACGCAGTATTTT	CASSLKTSGNTDTQYF
TRBV12-3/TRBV12-4	TRBJ2-7	few	-	TGTGCCAGCAGTTTGGTGAGGGGCGAGCAGTACTTC	CASSLVRGEQYF
TRBV25-1	TRBJ1-2	many	-	TGTGCCAGCAGTATCGCAGGGACGGAGGGCTACACCTTC	CASSIAGTEGYTF
TRBV20-1	TRBJ2-1	few	-	TGCAGTGCTAGGGGGGCCTTACAGGGTAGAAATGAGCAGTTCTTC	CSARGALQGRNEQFF
TRBV30	TRBJ1-6	many	TRBD1	TGTGCCTGGATTGGGGACAGGGGTTCACCCCTCCACTTT	CAWIGDRGSPLHF
TRBV6-5	TRBJ1-4	few	-	TGTGCCAGCAGGAAGGGTGAAAAACTGTTTTTT	CASRKGEKLFF
TRBV6-9	TRBJ2-1	few	TRBD2	TGTGCCAGCAGTCACCCTAGCGGAGCGGACAATGAGCAGTTCTTC	CASSHPSGADNEQFF
TRBV6-5	TRBJ1-1	-	-	TGTGCCAGCAGCCTATTTTCTACCCTAGGCACTGAAGCTTTCTTT	CASSLFSTLGTEAFF
TRBV12-3/TRBV12-4	TRBJ2-3	few	-	TGTGCCAGCAGGTGGACAGCCGCCACAGATACGCAGTATTTT	CASRWTAATDTQYF
TRBV4-2	TRBJ2-5	few	TRBD2	TGTGCCAGCAGCCACCCAGGGACTAGCGGGGGAGGAGAGACCCAGTACTTC	CASSHPGTSGGGETQYF
TRBV27	TRBJ2-3	-	TRBD1	TGTGCCAGCAAGGACAGGGTGACAGATACGCAGTATTTT	CASKDRVTDTQYF
TRBV11-2	TRBJ2-7	few	TRBD2	TGTGCCAGCAGCCTGCTAGCGGGAGGGCCCTACGAGCAGTACTTC	CASSLLAGGPYEQYF
TRBV3-1	TRBJ2-1	many	-	TGTGCCAGCAGCCAAGGGCAGTTCAATGAGCAGTTCTTC	CASSQGQFNEQFF
TRBV29-1	TRBJ2-5	many	TRBD1	TGCAGCGTTGACGGTGAGGGGGCCGGAGAGACCCAGTACTTC	CSVDGEGAGETQYF
TRBV7-9	TRBJ2-1	-	-	TGTGCCAGCAGCCCCTCTATCTCCTACAATGAGCAGTTCTTC	CASSPSISYNEQFF
TRBV15	TRBJ2-4	-	-	TGTGCCACCAGCAGAGCCATTTTTGAGGGGCTTAGCAAAAACATTCAGTACTTC	CATSRAIFEGLSKNIQYF
TRBV3-1	TRBJ1-6	few	TRBD1	TGTGCCACCGGGACAGGGCTTTCACCCCTCCACTTT	CATGTGLSPLHF
TRBV29-1	TRBJ1-1	few	TRBD1	TGCAGCGCCGCAGGGACAGCGGACACTGAAGCTTTCTTT	CSAAGTADTEAFF
TRBV5-4	TRBJ2-2	-	TRBD2	TGTGCCAGCAGCTGGGGTGGACTAGCGGCGAACACCGGGGAGCTGTTTTTT	CASSWGGLAANTGELFF
TRBV6-1	TRBJ1-2	few	-	TGTGCCAGCAGTGAAGCGGAGGGTGGCTACACCTTC	CASSEAEGGYTF
TRBV9	TRBJ2-2	few	-	TGTGCCAGCAGCCTCGAGTCGGGGGGCCCCACCGGGGAGCTGTTTTTT	CASSLESGGPTGELFF
TRBV27	TRBJ2-2	few	-	TGTGCCAGCAGCTGGGCCTTGAACACCGGGGAGCTGTTTTTT	CASSWALNTGELFF
TRBV6-5	TRBJ1-6	few	TRBD1	TGTGCCAGCAGTTACGCCGGGACAGGGGACTCCTATAATTCACCCCTCCACTTT	CASSYAGTGDSYNSPLHF
TRBV28	TRBJ2-5	few	-	TGTGCCAGCAGTCCGATGCCCACAGGACAAGAGACCCAGTACTTC	CASSPMPTGQETQYF
TRBV27	TRBJ2-1	-	TRBD2	TGTGCCAGCAGTTGGGGACTAGCGGGAGGTGAGCAGTTCTTC	CASSWGLAGGEQFF
TRBV5-1	TRBJ2-3	many	-	TGCGCCAGCAGCTTGCAGGGGTTACGGACAGATACGCAGTATTTT	CASSLQGLRTDTQYF
TRBV20-1	TRBJ2-3	few	TRBD2	TGCAGTGCTGCACCGCGTAGCGGGGAAGTCACAGATACGCAGTATTTT	CSAAPRSGEVTDTQYF
TRBV9	TRBJ2-1	many	TRBD2	TGTGCCAGCAGCGGGGGACTAGGTGGTGGCAATGAGCAGTTCTTC	CASSGGLGGGNEQFF
TRBV28	TRBJ2-7	few	TRBD1	TGTGCCACCAGACAGGGATTCTACGAGCAGTACTTC	CATRQGFYEQYF
TRBV29-1	TRBJ1-4	-	TRBD1	TGCAGCGCATGGGACAGTAATGAAAAACTGTTTTTT	CSAWDSNEKLFF
TRBV27	TRBJ2-7	-	TRBD1	TGTGCCAGCAGTTGGGGACAGGGGCCCGAGCAGTACTTC	CASSWGQGPEQYF
TRBV5-1	TRBJ2-1	many	-	TGCGCCAGCAGCTTCGGTTTTAGCCCCTTC	CASSFGFSPF
TRBV27	TRBJ1-5	-	TRBD1	TGTGCCAGCAGCCCGGCCCCCGGGACAGCTAGCAATCAGCCCCAGCATTTT	CASSPAPGTASNQPQHF
TRBV24-1	TRBJ2-2	-	-	TGTGCCACCAGTGATTATAGAAACAGGGACACCGGGGAGCTGTTTTTT	CATSDYRNRDTGELFF
TRBV9	TRBJ2-3	many	TRBD2	TGTGCCAGCAGCGTAGGCCTAGCGGGGTTGTTTCCAGATACGCAGTATTTT	CASSVGLAGLFPDTQYF
TRBV7-3	TRBJ1-6	-	-	TGTGCCAGCAGCTTAACGGTCTCTAATTCACCCCTCCACTTT	CASSLTVSNSPLHF
TRBV7-9	TRBJ2-1	-	-	TGTGCCAGCAGCTTAACTAGTTTGGGCAATGAGCAGTTCTTC	CASSLTSLGNEQFF
TRBV11-2	TRBJ2-3	many	TRBD2	TGTGCCAGCAGCCGAAGCGGGAGGGCCACAGATACGCAGTATTTT	CASSRSGRATDTQYF